This T cell receptor (beta chain) was observed in a study of T cell responses to AZD1222 COVID-19 vaccine. Study observations and caveats: AZD1222 recipients seropositive at baseline numbered only six or seven. The breadth and depth of Spike-specific TCRs increased once two AZD1222 doses had been given.

TCRdb keeps only in-frame clones here, not all; method: immunoSEQ multiplex PCR. The sample lists 120,000 to 150,000 clones; more than 85% were seen once. As for this clone: Its target is unknown.

The receptor was isolated from an adult in good health. Here the sequenced sample was peripheral blood, taken on day 0 of AZD1222 vaccination.

The CDR3 here is CSVQQEPYEQYF. The CDR3 DNA sequence: TGCAGCGTTCAGCAGGAACCCTACGAGCAGTACTTC. V is TRBV29-1 and J is TRBJ2-7; D is uncertain. Germline CDR1 and CDR2: SQVTM and ANQGSEA. CDR3 length: 12 residues. Deletions cut 5 bases from V and 2 bases from J, with 10 bases between.